A single sample is the source of the 11 T cell receptor beta chains below, sequenced in a study of CD8 T cells in Susac syndrome. Random hexamers were used to reverse transcribe the RNA input (about 0.5 to 1 ug). TCRdb itself ran the immunoSEQ multiplex PCR reads through MiXCR, one entry per CDR3 protein. The table lists under 95,000 distinct CDR3 sequences, roughly 94% of them singletons, with about 0.3% in the top ten. The specimen was CD4+ T cells from PBMCs. Receptors originate from a human donor with Susac syndrome.

J is TRBJ1-2 and V is TRBV19; 8 bases agree with TRBD1. Germline CDR1 is LNHDA and CDR2 is SQIVND (reference sequence). This CDR3 comprises 13 residues. J gave up 3 bases and V 7 bases, and 4 bases lay outside the gene matches. CDR3 in DNA: TGTGCCAGTACACCGGGACAGGACTATGGCTACACCTTC. This encodes CASTPGQDYGYTF.

This rearrangement joins TRBV9 to TRBJ2-3, with 8 bases fitting TRBD2. This CDR3 is built from 15 residues. The V gene's germline CDR1 is SGDLS and CDR2 YYNGEE. V shed 3 bases and J 1 base; nucleotides not matched to a gene: 4. DNA for the CDR3: TGTGCCAGCAGCGGAGCGGGGGAAGGCACAGATACGCAGTATTTT. Translating it yields CASSGAGEGTDTQYF. Full variable domain (missing parts from reference TRBV9 and TRBJ2-3): DSGVTQTPKHLITATGQRVTLRCSPRSGDLSVYWYQQSLDQGLQFLIQYYNGEERAKGNILERFSAQQFPDLHSELNLSSLELGDSALYFCASSGAGEGTDTQYFGPGTRLTVL.

The chain employs TRBV6-5 and TRBJ2-3, with D tentatively TRBD2 (5 bases). This CDR3 contains 14 residues. The germline gives CDR1 MNHEY, CDR2 SVGAGI. Trimming pared 7 bases from V and 2 bases from J, leaving 13 bases between. The chain's CDR3 is CASNGRGLTDTQYF. For the CDR3, the DNA is TGTGCCAGCAACGGACGAGGGCTCACAGATACGCAGTATTTT.

This chain connects TRBV20-1 to TRBJ1-1; no firm D call. The CDR3 runs 13 residues. Per the germline V gene, CDR1 is DFQATT and CDR2 is SNEGSKA (reference sequence). Trimming took off 1 base at V and 3 bases at J, with 9 bases between the two ends. The CDR3 sequence: CSARAEADTEAFF. The CDR3 DNA reads TGCAGTGCTAGAGCGGAAGCGGACACTGAAGCTTTCTTT.

V is TRBV7-8 and J is TRBJ1-1; 7 bases fit TRBD1. V was pared by 4 bases and J by 7 bases, with 6 bases of the junction left unmatched. Germline assignment: CDR1 SGHVS and CDR2 FQNEAQ. The CDR3 is 13 amino acids. In DNA, the CDR3 is TGTGCCAGCAGCTCTCCGGACAGGAATGAAGCTTTCTTT. It codes for CASSSPDRNEAFF.

The genes are TRBV5-1 and TRBJ2-7; 7 bases align to TRBD1. This CDR3 is built from 14 residues. J lost 1 base, V lost 5 bases, and 6 bases had no gene match. Per the germline V gene, CDR1 is SGHRS and CDR2 is YFSETQ. Here the CDR3 DNA reads TGCGCCAGCAGGTCCCCGGGACAGTCCTACGAGCAGTACTTC. The encoded protein is CASRSPGQSYEQYF.

The genes are TRBV20-1 and TRBJ1-2; D perhaps matches TRBD1 (6 bases). The CDR3 length is 14 residues. The germline CDR1 and CDR2 sequences are DFQATT and SNEGSKA (reference sequence). Trimming stripped 0 bases from V and 4 bases from J, with 12 bases between. CDR3 residues: CSARDLGRGYGYTF. The CDR3 bases are TGCAGTGCTAGAGATCTCGGCAGGGGCTATGGCTACACCTTC.

This chain uses TRBV12-3 or TRBV12-4 with TRBJ2-1, with D possibly TRBD1 on 6 matching bases. Trimming took 3 bases from V and 5 from J, leaving 14 bases between them. The CDR3 spans 15 residues. CDR3 loop: CASSFITGFHNEQFF. CDR3 DNA sequence: TGTGCCAGCAGTTTTATCACAGGGTTCCACAATGAGCAGTTCTTC.

The V and J genes are TRBV30 and TRBJ2-2; D not certain. Germline V gene sequence: CDR1 GTSNPN, CDR2 SVGIG (reference sequence). The V end was cut by 0 bases, the J end by 3 bases, with 11 bases between. The CDR3 length is 15 residues. The CDR3 DNA reads as TGTGCCTGGAGTGTACTGGCGGCAGACACCGGGGAGCTGTTTTTT. Translated, it gives CAWSVLAADTGELFF.

The chain joins TRBV20-1 to TRBJ1-5, with D possibly being TRBD1 (6 bases). Germline V gene sequence: CDR1 DFQATT, CDR2 SNEGSKA (reference sequence). Deletions cut 0 bases from V and 3 bases from J, with 27 bases between. CDR3 length: 20 residues. The CDR3 loop reads CSARDPKSIQGVPFNQPQHF. The CDR3 region has the DNA TGCAGTGCTAGAGATCCCAAGTCTATACAGGGTGTACCCTTCAATCAGCCCCAGCATTTT.

The gene calls are TRBV3-1 and TRBJ2-7; no definite D call. V shed 1 base and J shed 0 bases, with 4 bases lying between them. Germline V gene lookup returns CDR1 LGHDT and CDR2 YNNKEL (reference sequence). The CDR3 has 13 residues. The CDR3, as DNA: TGTGCCAGCAGCCAAGGGAGCTCCTACGAGCAGTACTTC. Translating it yields CASSQGSSYEQYF.